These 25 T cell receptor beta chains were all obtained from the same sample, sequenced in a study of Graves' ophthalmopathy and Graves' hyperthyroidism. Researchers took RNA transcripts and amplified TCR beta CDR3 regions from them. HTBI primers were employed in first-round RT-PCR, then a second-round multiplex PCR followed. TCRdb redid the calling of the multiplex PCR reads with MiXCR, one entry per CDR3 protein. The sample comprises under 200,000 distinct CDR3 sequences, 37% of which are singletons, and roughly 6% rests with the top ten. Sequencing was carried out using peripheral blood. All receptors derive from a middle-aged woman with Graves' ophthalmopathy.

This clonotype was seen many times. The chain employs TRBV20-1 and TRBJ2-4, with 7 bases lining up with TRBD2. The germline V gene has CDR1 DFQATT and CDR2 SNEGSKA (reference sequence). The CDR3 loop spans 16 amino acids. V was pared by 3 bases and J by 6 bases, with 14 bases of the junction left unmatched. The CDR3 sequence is CSASHKWGGGGNIQYF. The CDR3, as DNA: TGCAGTGCTAGTCATAAGTGGGGGGGAGGCGGAAACATTCAGTACTTC.

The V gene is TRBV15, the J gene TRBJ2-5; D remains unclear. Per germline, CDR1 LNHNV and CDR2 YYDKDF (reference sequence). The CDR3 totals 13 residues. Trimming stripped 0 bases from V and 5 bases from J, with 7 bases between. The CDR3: CATSRDMGETQYF. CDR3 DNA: TGTGCCACCAGCAGAGATATGGGGGAGACCCAGTACTTC. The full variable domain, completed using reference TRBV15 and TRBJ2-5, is DAMVIQNPRYQVTQFGKPVTLSCSQTLNHNVMYWYQQKSSQAPKLLFHYYDKDFNNEADTPDNFQSRRPNTSFCFLDIRSPGLGDTAMYLCATSRDMGETQYFGPGTRLLVL.

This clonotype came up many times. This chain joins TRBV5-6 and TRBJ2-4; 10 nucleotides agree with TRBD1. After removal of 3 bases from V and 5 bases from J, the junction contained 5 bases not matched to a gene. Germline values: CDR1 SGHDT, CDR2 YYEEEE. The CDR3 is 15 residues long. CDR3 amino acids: CASSYTGTGENIQYF. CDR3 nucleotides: TGTGCCAGCAGCTATACCGGGACAGGGGAAAACATTCAGTACTTC.

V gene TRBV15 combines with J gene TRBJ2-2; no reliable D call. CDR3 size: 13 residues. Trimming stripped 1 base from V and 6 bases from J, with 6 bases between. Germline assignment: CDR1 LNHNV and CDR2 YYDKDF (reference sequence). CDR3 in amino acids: CATSRGGSGELFF. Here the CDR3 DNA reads TGTGCCACCAGCAGAGGAGGCTCCGGGGAGCTGTTTTTT.

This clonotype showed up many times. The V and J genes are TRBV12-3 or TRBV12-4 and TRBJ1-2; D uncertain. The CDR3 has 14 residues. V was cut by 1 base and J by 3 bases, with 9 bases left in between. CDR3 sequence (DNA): TGTGCCAGCAGTTTAGGAGCTCTGGACTATGGCTACACCTTC. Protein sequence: CASSLGALDYGYTF.

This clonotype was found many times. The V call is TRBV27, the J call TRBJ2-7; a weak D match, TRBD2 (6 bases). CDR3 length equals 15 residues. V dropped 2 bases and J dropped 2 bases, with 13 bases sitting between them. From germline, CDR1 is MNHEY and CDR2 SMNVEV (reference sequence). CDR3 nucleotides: TGTGCCAGCAGTTTAAGCCTAGCGATGACCTACGAGCAGTACTTC. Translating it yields CASSLSLAMTYEQYF.

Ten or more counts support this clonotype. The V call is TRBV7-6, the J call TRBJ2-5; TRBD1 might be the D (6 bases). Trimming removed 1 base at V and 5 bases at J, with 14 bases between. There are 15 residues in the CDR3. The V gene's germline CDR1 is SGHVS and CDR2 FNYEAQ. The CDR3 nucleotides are TGTGCCAGCAGCTTAGGGCCAGGGGTATGGGAGACCCAGTACTTC. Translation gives CASSLGPGVWETQYF.

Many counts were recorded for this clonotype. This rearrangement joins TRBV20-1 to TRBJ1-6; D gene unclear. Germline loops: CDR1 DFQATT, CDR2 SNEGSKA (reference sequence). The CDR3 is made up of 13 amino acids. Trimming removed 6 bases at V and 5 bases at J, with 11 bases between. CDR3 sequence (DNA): TGCAGTGCCAAAGGGAGAGATAATTCACCCCTCCACTTT. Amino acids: CSAKGRDNSPLHF.

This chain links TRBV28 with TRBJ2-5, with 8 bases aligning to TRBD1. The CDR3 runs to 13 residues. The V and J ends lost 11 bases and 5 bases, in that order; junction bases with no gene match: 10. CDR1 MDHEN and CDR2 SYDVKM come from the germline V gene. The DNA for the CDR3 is TGTGCCGGCAAGGACAGGGATGTGGAGACCCAGTACTTC. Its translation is CAGKDRDVETQYF.

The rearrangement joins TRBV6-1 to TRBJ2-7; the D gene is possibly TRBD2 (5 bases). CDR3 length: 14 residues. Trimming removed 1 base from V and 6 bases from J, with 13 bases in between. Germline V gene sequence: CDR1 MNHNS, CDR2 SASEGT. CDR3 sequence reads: CASSEEEEKSEQYF. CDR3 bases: TGTGCCAGCAGTGAAGAGGAGGAGAAATCCGAGCAGTACTTC.

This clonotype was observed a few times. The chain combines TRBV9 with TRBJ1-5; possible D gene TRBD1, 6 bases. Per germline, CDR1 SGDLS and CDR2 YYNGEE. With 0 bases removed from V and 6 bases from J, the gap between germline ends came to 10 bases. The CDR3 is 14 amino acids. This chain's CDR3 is CASSVDGGVQPQHF. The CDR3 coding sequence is TGTGCCAGCAGCGTAGACGGGGGCGTTCAGCCCCAGCATTTT.

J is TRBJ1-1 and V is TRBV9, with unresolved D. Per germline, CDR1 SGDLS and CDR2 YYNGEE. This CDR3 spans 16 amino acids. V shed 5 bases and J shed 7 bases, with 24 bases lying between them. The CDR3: CASSSPGPRQFHEAFF. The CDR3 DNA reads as TGTGCCAGCAGTTCCCCCGGCCCCCGTCAGTTCCATGAAGCTTTCTTT. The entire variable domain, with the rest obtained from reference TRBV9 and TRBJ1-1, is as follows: DSGVTQTPKHLITATGQRVTLRCSPRSGDLSVYWYQQSLDQGLQFLIQYYNGEERAKGNILERFSAQQFPDLHSELNLSSLELGDSALYFCASSSPGPRQFHEAFFGQGTRLTVV.

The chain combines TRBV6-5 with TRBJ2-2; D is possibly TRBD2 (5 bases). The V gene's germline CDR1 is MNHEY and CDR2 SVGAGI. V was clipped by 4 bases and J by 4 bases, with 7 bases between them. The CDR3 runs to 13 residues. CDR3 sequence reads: CASSLTTTGELFF. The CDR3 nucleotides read TGTGCCAGCAGTTTGACTACCACCGGGGAGCTGTTTTTT.

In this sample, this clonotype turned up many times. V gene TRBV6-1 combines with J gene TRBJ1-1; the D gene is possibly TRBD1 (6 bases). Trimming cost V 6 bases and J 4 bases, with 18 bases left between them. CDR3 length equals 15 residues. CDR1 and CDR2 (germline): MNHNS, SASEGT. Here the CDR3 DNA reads TGTGCCAGCAGGAACGGAGTCCAGGGGTCCACTGAAGCTTTCTTT. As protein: CASRNGVQGSTEAFF.

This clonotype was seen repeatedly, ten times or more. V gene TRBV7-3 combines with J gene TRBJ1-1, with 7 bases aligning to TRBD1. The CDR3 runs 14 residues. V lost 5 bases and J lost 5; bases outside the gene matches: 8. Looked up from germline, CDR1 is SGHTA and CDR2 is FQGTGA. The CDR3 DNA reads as TGTGCCAGCAGCCCATCCCCACAGGGGACTGAAGCTTTCTTT. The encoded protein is CASSPSPQGTEAFF.

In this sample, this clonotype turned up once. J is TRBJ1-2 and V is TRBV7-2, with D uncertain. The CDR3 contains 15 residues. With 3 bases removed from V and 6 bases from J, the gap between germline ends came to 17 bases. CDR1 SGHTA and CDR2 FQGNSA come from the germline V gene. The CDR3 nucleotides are TGTGCCAGCAGCTTGTACGGGAGGCCCCTGGATGGCTACACCTTC. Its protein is CASSLYGRPLDGYTF.

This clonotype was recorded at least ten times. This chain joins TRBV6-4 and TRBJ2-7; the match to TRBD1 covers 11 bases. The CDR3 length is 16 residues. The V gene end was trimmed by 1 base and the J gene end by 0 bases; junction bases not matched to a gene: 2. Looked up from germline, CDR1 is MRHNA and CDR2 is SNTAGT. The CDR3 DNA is TGTGCCAGCAGTGACTTCGGGACAGGGGGCTCCTACGAGCAGTACTTC. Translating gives CASSDFGTGGSYEQYF.

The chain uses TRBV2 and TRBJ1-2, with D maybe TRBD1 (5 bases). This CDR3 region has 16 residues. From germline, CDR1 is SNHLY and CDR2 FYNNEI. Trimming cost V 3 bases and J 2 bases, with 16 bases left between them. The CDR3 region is CASSEIGGAPNYGYTF. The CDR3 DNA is TGTGCCAGCAGTGAGATCGGAGGGGCACCAAACTATGGCTACACCTTC.

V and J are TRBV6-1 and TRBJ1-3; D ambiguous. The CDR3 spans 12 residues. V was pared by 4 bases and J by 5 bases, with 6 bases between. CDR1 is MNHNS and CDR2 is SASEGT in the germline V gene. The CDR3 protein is CASSAIRNTIYF. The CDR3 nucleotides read TGTGCCAGCAGTGCTATTAGAAACACCATATATTTT.

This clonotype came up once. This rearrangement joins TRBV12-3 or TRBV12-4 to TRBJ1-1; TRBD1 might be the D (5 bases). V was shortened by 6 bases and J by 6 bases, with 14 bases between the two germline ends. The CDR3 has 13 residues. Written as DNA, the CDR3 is TGTGCCAGCAGGGGACTCAGAGGTGCTGAAGCTTTCTTT. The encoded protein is CASRGLRGAEAFF.

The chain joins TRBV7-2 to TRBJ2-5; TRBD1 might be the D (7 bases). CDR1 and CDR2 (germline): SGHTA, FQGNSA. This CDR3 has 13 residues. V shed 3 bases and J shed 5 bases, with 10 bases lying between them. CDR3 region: CASSFPGGETQYF. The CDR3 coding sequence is TGTGCCAGCAGCTTCCCAGGGGGGGAGACCCAGTACTTC.

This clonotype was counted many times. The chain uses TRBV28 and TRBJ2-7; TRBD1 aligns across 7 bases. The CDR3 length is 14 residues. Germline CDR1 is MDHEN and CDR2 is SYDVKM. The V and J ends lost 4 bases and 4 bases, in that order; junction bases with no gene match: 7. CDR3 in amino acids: CASSSGQRIYEQYF. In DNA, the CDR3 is TGTGCCAGCAGTTCGGGACAGAGAATATACGAGCAGTACTTC.

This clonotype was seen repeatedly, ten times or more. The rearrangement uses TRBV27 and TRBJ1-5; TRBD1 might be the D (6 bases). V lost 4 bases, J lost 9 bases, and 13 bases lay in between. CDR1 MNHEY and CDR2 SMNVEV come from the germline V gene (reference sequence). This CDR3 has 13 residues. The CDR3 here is CASSSNRVRPQHF. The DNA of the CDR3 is TGTGCCAGCAGTTCCAACAGGGTACGGCCCCAGCATTTT.

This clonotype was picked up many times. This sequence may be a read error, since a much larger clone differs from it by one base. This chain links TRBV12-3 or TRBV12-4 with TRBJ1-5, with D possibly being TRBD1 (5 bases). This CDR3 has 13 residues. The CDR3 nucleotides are TGTGCCAGCAGTTTTGGGGGGAATCGGCCCCAGCATTTT. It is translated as CASSFGGNRPQHF.

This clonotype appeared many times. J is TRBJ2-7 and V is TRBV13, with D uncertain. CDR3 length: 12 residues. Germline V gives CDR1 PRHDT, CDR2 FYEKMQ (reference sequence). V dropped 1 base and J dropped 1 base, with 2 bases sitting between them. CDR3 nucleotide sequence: TGTGCCAGCAGCTTAGAGTCCTACGAGCAGTACTTC. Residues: CASSLESYEQYF.